The T cell receptor beta chain described here comes from a study of T cell repertoires in cytomegalovirus infection. With regard to this clonotype: What it recognizes is unknown.

This CDR3 comprises 15 residues. Germline trimming cut 6 bases from V and 0 bases from J; bases unmatched to any gene: 10. Germline CDR1 SQVTM, CDR2 ANQGSEA. TCRdb analysed the reads with MiXCR anew, one entry per CDR3 protein. This table holds some 500,000 distinct CDR3 sequences, roughly 43% found once. The rearrangement uses TRBV29-1 and TRBJ1-2; 7 bases agree with TRBD1. The material was cultured PBMCs, obtained from culture after CMV antigen stimulation. The receptor's source is a human donor in good health (CMV status not recorded). Some clones in this sample may be carry-over from other donors' samples. The CDR3 nucleotides are TGCAGCGTACCGGGACAGAGCACCGCTAACTATGGCTACACCTTC. It encodes CSVPGQSTANYGYTF.